This entry describes one T cell receptor beta chain. The ends were cut back, 6 bases at V and 3 bases at J, with 15 bases in the middle. Looked up from germline, CDR1 is MNHEY and CDR2 is SMNVEV (reference sequence). The CDR3 consists of 14 residues. This sample was taken from a study of Graves' ophthalmopathy and Graves' hyperthyroidism. The authors amplified TCR beta CDR3 regions from RNA transcripts. RT-PCR with HTBI primers came first, then second-round multiplex PCR. In TCRdb, the multiplex PCR reads were re-called with MiXCR into one record per CDR3 protein. The repertoire holds about 700,000 distinct CDR3 sequences, about two fifths seen once, with 3% to 4% in the top ten.

Sequenced material: peripheral blood. V is TRBV27 and J is TRBJ2-7; D unclear. The clonotype was recovered from an adult man with Graves' ophthalmopathy. CDR3 residues: CASSLPRRYYEQYF. The CDR3 DNA reads as TGTGCCAGCAGCCTCCCGAGACGATACTACGAGCAGTACTTC.